Sequencing of this TCR beta chain was carried out in a study of shared clonotypes between healthy human individuals. Looked up from germline, CDR1 is LNHNV and CDR2 is YYDKDF (reference sequence). With 3 bases clipped from V and 1 base from J, the junction kept 8 bases outside the gene matches. The CDR3 totals 17 residues. Method: immunoSEQ multiplex PCR; TCRdb's copy keeps in-frame clones and lacks some. The sample includes about 1 million clones, about 75% seen only once; the top ten take around 1.5%. The sample comprised memory CD4+ T cells sorted from blood. The subset is: CD45RA-negative fraction. This sequence joins TRBV15 and TRBJ2-2; 7 bases fit TRBD1. The clonotype comes from a man in his late teens or twenties in good health. In DNA, the CDR3 is TGTGCCACCAGCAGTGGGGTGGGGACAGTGAACACCGGGGAGCTGTTTTTT. Residues: CATSSGVGTVNTGELFF.